The clone carrying this TCR beta chain was observed a single time. Its cognate antigen is unknown. The library protocol tagged each TCR cDNA with a unique molecular identifier. TCRdb fed the 5' RACE reads into MiXCR, producing one record per CDR3 protein. The sample includes 20,000 to 25,000 distinct CDR3 sequences, about 4.7% of them seen just once. The sample is drawn from a study of spatial heterogeneity in lung cancer. Across the whole study: Sequencing consistently turned up more beta-chain sequences than alpha-chain sequences. Within raw reads, each unique TCR and UMI combination appeared on average more than ten times.

Time point meaning: sample taken at primary tumor resection. Unsorted whole RNA samples from tumor, nontumor lung or frozen PBMC were sequenced. Germline-derived CDR1 and CDR2 are SGHTA and FQGTGA. V gave up 3 bases and J gave up 5 bases; unmatched junction bases: 1. This CDR3 contains 14 residues. Study-wide results and limits: At tumor resection, ubiquitous expanded TCRs were detected in blood more often than later.

The sample in question was PBMCs, obtained at surgery. This TCR came from a male donor with early-stage non-small cell lung cancer. The chain is built from TRBV7-3 and TRBJ2-2; 9 bases line up with TRBD1. CDR3 in DNA: TGTGCCAGCAGCTTTGGGACAGGGACCGGGGAGCTGTTTTTT. Amino acids: CASSFGTGTGELFF. The full variable domain, with the rest looked up from reference TRBV7-3 and TRBJ2-2, is GAGVSQTPSNKVTEKGKYVELRCDPISGHTALYWYRQSLGQGPEFLIYFQGTGAADDSGLPNDRFFAVRPEGSVSTLKIQRTERGDSAVYLCASSFGTGTGELFFGEGSRLTVL.